This T cell receptor (beta chain) comes out of a study of T cell repertoires in cytomegalovirus infection. The CDR3 length is 12 residues. V lost 4 bases to trimming and J lost 10 bases, with 13 bases between them. The germline CDR1 and CDR2 sequences are SGHDN and FVKESK. Worth noting for this clonotype: The antigen is undetermined.

TCRdb reprocessed the reads via MiXCR and lists one record per CDR3 protein. The sample holds 800,000 to 950,000 distinct CDR3 sequences, 30% to 35% seen once. The specimen comprised cultured CD8+ T cells from PBMCs, sampled from culture after CMV antigen stimulation. The receptor's source is a human donor in good health (CMV status not recorded). Some clones in this sample may be carry-over from other donors' samples. This rearrangement joins TRBV14 to TRBJ2-5; D possibly corresponds to TRBD1 (8 bases). The CDR3 here is CASSPGGQDQYF. CDR3 nucleotide sequence: TGTGCCAGCAGCCCGGGGGGACAGGACCAGTACTTC. The full variable domain, in which reference TRBV14 and TRBJ2-5 provide the parts outside the CDR3, is EAGVTQFPSHSVIEKGQTVTLRCDPISGHDNLYWYRRVMGKEIKFLLHFVKESKQDESGMPNNRFLAERTGGTYSTLKVQPAELEDSGVYFCASSPGGQDQYFGPGTRLLVL.